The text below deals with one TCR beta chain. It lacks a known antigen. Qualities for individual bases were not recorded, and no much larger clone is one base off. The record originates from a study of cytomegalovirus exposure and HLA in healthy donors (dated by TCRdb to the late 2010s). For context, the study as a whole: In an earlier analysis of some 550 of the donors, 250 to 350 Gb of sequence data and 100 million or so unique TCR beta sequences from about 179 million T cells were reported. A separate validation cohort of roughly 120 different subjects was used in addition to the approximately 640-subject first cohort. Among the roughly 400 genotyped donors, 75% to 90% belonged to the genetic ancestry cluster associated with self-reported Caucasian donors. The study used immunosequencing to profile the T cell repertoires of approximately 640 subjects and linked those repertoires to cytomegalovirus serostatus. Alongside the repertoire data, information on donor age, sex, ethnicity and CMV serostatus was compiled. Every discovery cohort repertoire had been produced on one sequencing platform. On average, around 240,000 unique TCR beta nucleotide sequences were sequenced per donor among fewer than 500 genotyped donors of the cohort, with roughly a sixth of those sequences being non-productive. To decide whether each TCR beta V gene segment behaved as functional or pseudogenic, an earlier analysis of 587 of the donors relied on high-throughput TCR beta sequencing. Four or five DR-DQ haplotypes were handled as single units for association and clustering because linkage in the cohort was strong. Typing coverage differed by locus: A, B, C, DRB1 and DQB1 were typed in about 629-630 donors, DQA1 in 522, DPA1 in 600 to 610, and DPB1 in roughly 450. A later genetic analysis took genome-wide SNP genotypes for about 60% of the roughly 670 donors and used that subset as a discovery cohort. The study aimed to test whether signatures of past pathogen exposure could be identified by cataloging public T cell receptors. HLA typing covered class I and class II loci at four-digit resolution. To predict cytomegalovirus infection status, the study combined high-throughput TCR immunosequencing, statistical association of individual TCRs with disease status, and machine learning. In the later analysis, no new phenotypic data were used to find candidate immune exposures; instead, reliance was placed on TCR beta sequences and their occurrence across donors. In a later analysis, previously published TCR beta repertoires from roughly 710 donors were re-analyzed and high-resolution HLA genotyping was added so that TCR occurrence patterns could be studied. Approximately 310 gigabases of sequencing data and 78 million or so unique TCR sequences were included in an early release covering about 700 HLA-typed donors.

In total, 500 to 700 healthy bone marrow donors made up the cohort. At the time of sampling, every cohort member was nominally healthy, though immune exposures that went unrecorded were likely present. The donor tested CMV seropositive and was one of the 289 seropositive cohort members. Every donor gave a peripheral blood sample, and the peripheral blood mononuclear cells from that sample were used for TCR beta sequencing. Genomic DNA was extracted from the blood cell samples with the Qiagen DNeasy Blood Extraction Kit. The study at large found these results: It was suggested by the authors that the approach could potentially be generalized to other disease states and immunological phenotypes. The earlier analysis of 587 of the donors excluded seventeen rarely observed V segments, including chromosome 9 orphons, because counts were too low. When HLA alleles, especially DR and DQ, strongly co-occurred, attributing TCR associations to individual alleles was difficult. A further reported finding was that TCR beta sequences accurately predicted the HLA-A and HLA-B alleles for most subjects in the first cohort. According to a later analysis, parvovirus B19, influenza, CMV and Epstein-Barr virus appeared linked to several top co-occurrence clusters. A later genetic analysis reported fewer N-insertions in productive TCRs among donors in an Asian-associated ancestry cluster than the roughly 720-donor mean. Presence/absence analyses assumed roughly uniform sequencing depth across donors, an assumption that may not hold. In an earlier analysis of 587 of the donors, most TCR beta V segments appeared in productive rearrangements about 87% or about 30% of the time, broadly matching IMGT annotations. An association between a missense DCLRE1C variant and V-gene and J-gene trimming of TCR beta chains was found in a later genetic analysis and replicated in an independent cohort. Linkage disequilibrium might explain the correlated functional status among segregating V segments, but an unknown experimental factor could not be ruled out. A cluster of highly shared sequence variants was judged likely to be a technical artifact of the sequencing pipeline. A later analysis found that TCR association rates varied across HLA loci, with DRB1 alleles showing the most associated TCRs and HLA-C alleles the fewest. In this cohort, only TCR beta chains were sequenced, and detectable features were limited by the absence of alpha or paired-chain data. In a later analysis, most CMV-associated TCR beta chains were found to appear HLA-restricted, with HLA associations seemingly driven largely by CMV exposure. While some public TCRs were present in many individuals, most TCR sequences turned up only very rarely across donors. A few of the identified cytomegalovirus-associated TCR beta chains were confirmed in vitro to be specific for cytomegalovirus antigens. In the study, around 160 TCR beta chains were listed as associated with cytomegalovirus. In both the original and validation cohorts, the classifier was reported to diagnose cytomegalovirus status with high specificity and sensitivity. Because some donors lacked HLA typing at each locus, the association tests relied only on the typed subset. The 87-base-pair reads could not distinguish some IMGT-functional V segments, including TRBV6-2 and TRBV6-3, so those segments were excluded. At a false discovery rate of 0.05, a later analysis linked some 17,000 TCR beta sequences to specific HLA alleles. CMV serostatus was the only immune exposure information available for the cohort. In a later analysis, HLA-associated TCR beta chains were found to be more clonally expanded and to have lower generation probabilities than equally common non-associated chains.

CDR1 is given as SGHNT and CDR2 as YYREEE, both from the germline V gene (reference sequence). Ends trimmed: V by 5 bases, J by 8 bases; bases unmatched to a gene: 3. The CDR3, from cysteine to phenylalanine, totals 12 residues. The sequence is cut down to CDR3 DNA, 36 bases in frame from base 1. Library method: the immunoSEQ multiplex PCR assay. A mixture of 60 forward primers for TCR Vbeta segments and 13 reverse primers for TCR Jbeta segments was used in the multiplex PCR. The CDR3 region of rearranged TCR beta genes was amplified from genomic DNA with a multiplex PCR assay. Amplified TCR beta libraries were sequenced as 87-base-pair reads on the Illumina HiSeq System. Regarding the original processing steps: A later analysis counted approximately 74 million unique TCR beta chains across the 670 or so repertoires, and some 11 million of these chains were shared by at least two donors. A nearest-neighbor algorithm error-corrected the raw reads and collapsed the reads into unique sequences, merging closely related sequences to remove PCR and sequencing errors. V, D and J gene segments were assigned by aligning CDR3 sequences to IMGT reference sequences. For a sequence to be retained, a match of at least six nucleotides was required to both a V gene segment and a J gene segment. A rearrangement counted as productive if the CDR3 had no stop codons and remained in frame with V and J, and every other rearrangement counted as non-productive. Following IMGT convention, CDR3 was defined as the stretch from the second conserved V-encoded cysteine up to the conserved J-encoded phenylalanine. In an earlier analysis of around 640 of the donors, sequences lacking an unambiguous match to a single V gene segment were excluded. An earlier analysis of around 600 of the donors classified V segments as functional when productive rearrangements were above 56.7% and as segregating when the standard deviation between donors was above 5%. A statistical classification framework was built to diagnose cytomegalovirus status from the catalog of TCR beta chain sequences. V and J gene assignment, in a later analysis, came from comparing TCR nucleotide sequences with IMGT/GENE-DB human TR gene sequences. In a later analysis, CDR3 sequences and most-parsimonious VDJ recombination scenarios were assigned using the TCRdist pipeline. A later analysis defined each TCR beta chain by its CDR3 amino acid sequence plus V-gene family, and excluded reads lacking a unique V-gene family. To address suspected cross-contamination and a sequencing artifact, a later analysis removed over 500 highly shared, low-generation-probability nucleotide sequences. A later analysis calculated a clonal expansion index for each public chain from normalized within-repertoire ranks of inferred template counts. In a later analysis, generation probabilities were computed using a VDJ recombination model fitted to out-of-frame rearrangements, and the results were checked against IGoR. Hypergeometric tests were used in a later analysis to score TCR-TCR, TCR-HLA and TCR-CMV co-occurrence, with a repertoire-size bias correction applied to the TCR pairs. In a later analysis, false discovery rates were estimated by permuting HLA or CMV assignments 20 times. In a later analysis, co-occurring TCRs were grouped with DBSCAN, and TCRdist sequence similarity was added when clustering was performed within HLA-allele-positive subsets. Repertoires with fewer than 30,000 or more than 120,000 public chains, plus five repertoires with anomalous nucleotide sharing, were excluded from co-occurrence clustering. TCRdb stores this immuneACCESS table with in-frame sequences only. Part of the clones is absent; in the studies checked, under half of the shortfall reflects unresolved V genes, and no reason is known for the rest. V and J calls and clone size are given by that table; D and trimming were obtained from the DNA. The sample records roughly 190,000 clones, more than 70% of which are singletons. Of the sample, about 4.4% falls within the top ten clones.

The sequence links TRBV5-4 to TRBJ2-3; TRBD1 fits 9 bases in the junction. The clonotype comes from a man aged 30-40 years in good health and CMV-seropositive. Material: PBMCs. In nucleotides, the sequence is TGTGCCAGCAGGGAGGGACAGGGTACGCAGTATTTT. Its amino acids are CASREGQGTQYF.